The 29 T cell receptor beta chains presented below share a single source sample, sequenced in a study of identical twins. MiXCR was run by TCRdb on the 5' RACE reads, yielding one entry per CDR3 protein. Of roughly 1,500,000 distinct CDR3 sequences listed, less than 40% were seen once; the top ten hold under 0.35%. What was sequenced was cord blood. The receptor source for this set is a newborn girl in good health.

The count of this clonotype is one. The chain combines TRBV6-2 or TRBV6-3 with TRBJ2-5; the match to TRBD2 covers 9 bases. The DNA end lines up better with TRBJ2-7; the J call may be wrong. Germline-derived CDR1 and CDR2 are MNHEY and SVGEGT. This CDR3 has 16 amino acids. The CDR3 sequence: CASSYPRIAGVSEQYF. The CDR3 region has the DNA TGTGCCAGCAGTTACCCCCGGATAGCGGGGGTAAGCGAGCAGTACTTC.

The chain carries TRBV28 and TRBJ2-1; D may be TRBD2 (6 bases). CDR1 is MDHEN and CDR2 is SYDVKM in the germline V gene. The CDR3 extends over 16 amino acids. Trimming shortened V by 5 bases and J by 7 bases, and 21 bases separated the two germline ends. In DNA form, the CDR3 reads TGTGCCAGCAGTCCGATGGGACTCGGTTTGGTTAATGAGCAGTTCTTC. Amino acid sequence: CASSPMGLGLVNEQFF.

The chain couples TRBV28 to TRBJ2-3, with 11 nucleotides matching TRBD1. CDR3 length: 17 residues. Germline CDR1 MDHEN, CDR2 SYDVKM. J gave up 3 bases and V 5 bases, and 10 bases lay outside the gene matches. The CDR3 DNA reads TGTGCCAGCAGTAAACCCCTCGGGACAGGGGGGACAGATACGCAGTATTTT. This encodes CASSKPLGTGGTDTQYF. Full variable domain (outside the CDR3, taken from reference TRBV28 and TRBJ2-3): DVKVTQSSRYLVKRTGEKVFLECVQDMDHENMFWYRQDPGLGLRLIYFSYDVKMKEKGDIPEGYSVSREKKERFSLILESASTNQTSMYLCASSKPLGTGGTDTQYFGPGTRLTVL.

The V call is TRBV10-3, the J call TRBJ2-1, with a possible D match to TRBD2 (5 bases). The J call may be wrong; the DNA end is better matched by TRBJ2-7. CDR3 size: 16 residues. CDR1 and CDR2 from the germline V gene are ENHRY and SYGVKD. CDR3 amino acids: CAISAQVGVSYNEQYF. The CDR3 region has the DNA TGTGCCATCAGTGCTCAAGTCGGGGTATCCTACAATGAGCAGTACTTC.

In this sample, this clonotype turned up many times. The chain joins TRBV27 to TRBJ2-6; no clear D. The V and J ends lost 5 bases and 3 bases respectively, with 2 bases between them. Germline lookup yields CDR1 MNHEY and CDR2 SMNVEV (reference sequence). The length of the CDR3 is 12 residues. CDR3 nucleotide sequence: TGTGCCAGCAGTGGTGGGGCCAACGTCCTGACTTTC. This gives the protein CASSGGANVLTF. Combining the CDR3 with reference TRBV27 and TRBJ2-6 gives the whole variable domain EAQVTQNPRYLITVTGKKLTVTCSQNMNHEYMSWYRQDPGLGLRQIYYSMNVEVTDKGDVPEGYKVSRKEKRNFPLILESPSPNQTSLYFCASSGGANVLTFGAGSRLTVL.

The V gene is TRBV20-1, the J gene TRBJ2-3, with TRBD2 identical over 8 bases. CDR3 size: 14 residues. Germline V gives CDR1 DFQATT, CDR2 SNEGSKA (reference sequence). The ends lost 2 bases at V and 3 bases at J; junction bases unmatched: 4. The CDR3, as DNA: TGCAGTGCTAGAAAGGGCGGGAGGACAGATACGCAGTATTTT. It specifies CSARKGGRTDTQYF.

The rearrangement uses TRBV11-2 and TRBJ1-2; no clear D. The germline V and J ends were trimmed by 1 base and 3 bases, with 9 bases remaining between them. Germline CDR1 and CDR2: SGHAT and FQNNGV. This CDR3 contains 14 residues. The CDR3, as DNA: TGTGCCAGCAGCTTAGTACAGCAATACTATGGCTACACCTTC. This gives the protein CASSLVQQYYGYTF.

The chain uses TRBV19 and TRBJ2-1, with 8 bases aligning to TRBD2. CDR1 and CDR2 (germline): LNHDA, SQIVND (reference sequence). The CDR3 covers 15 residues. The J segment lost 7 bases and the V segment lost 3 bases, leaving 8 bases of the junction unmatched. DNA of the CDR3: TGTGCCAGTAGTATCGTACGGGAGGGCCGAAATGAGCAGTTCTTC. It is translated as CASSIVREGRNEQFF. Together with reference TRBV19 and TRBJ2-1, the CDR3 gives the full variable domain: DGGITQSPKYLFRKEGQNVTLSCEQNLNHDAMYWYRQDPGQGLRLIYYSQIVNDFQKGDIAEGYSVSREKKESFPLTVTSAQKNPTAFYLCASSIVREGRNEQFFGPGTRLTVL.

The chain is built from TRBV10-3 and TRBJ2-1; D is undetermined. The DNA end lines up better with TRBJ2-7; the J call may be wrong. CDR1 and CDR2 from the germline V gene are ENHRY and SYGVKD. This CDR3 is built from 13 residues. CDR3 protein: CAISDVQYNEQYF. Here the CDR3 DNA reads TGTGCCATCAGTGACGTACAATACAATGAGCAGTACTTC.

This chain uses TRBV4-3 with TRBJ2-3; possibly TRBD1 for D (5 bases). This CDR3 has 14 residues. Germline values: CDR1 LGHNA, CDR2 YSLEER. The V end was cut by 8 bases, the J end by 0 bases, with 12 bases between. CDR3 sequence reads: CASGAGISTDTQYF. Written as DNA, the CDR3 is TGCGCCAGCGGCGCAGGGATCAGCACAGATACGCAGTATTTT.

This clonotype was detected a few times. The genes are TRBV20-1 and TRBJ2-7; 9 bases map to TRBD1. This CDR3 is 14 amino acids long. The trim removed 5 bases at V and 2 bases at J, leaving 7 bases unmatched. The germline gives CDR1 DFQATT, CDR2 SNEGSKA (reference sequence). CDR3 sequence (DNA): TGCAGTGCTCTGGGGACAGGGAACCCCTACGAGCAGTACTTC. It is translated as CSALGTGNPYEQYF.

This clonotype was seen many times. This chain uses TRBV3-1 with TRBJ1-2; unclear D gene. Per the germline V gene, CDR1 is LGHDT and CDR2 is YNNKEL (reference sequence). CDR3 size: 13 residues. V was clipped by 0 bases and J by 5 bases, with 7 bases between them. The CDR3 is CASSQDGVYGYTF. CDR3 nucleotides: TGTGCCAGCAGCCAAGATGGGGTATATGGCTACACCTTC.

J is TRBJ1-1 and V is TRBV20-1, with no clear D. Germline-derived CDR1 and CDR2 are DFQATT and SNEGSKA (reference sequence). V lost 3 bases and J lost 3, with 8 bases in between. The CDR3 totals 12 residues. CDR3 region: CSASKRYTEAFF. The CDR3 DNA reads as TGCAGTGCTAGCAAAAGGTACACTGAAGCTTTCTTT.

This clonotype came up many times. J is TRBJ2-5 and V is TRBV3-1; D is uncertain. This CDR3 region has 14 residues. The V gene's germline CDR1 is LGHDT and CDR2 YNNKEL (reference sequence). V dropped 1 base and J dropped 0 bases, with 6 bases sitting between them. The CDR3 DNA follows: TGTGCCAGCAGCCAAGTTTCGTACCAAGAGACCCAGTACTTC. Translation gives CASSQVSYQETQYF.

This clonotype showed up just a few times. V is TRBV12-3 or TRBV12-4 and J is TRBJ1-2; maybe TRBD1 (5 bases). Between the trimmed V and J ends, which lost 3 bases and 6 bases, there was a span of 23 bases. This CDR3 has 17 residues. CDR3 sequence: CASSFFSLVWGIHGYTF. As DNA, the CDR3 is TGTGCCAGCAGTTTCTTTTCTCTTGTATGGGGGATTCATGGCTACACCTTC.

This clonotype appeared a few times. The genes are TRBV28 and TRBJ1-2; 8 nucleotides match TRBD1. V gave up 4 bases and J gave up 2 bases; unmatched junction bases: 3. Looked up from germline, CDR1 is MDHEN and CDR2 is SYDVKM. The CDR3 consists of 14 residues. The CDR3 nucleotides read TGTGCCAGCAGTTGGACAGGGAAAAACTATGGCTACACCTTC. The encoded protein is CASSWTGKNYGYTF.

This clonotype was counted a few times. V and J are TRBV19 and TRBJ2-3; TRBD1 might be the D (6 bases). The germline gives CDR1 LNHDA, CDR2 SQIVND (reference sequence). Trimming took 7 bases from V and 0 from J, leaving 11 bases between them. The CDR3 extends over 14 amino acids. Here the CDR3 reads CASKKQGSTDTQYF. CDR3 nucleotides: TGTGCCAGTAAAAAACAGGGAAGCACAGATACGCAGTATTTT.

This clonotype was seen more than once but under ten times. V is TRBV28 and J is TRBJ2-7; tentatively, D is TRBD1 or TRBD2 (5 bases each). This CDR3 comprises 16 residues. Germline CDR1 reads MDHEN; CDR2 reads SYDVKM. V gave up 3 bases and J gave up 1 base, with 16 bases separating them. CDR3 residues: CASSLGGASISYEQYF. The CDR3, as DNA: TGTGCCAGCAGTTTGGGTGGGGCTAGCATATCCTACGAGCAGTACTTC.

The table lists this clonotype with a few counts. This chain uses TRBV12-3 or TRBV12-4 with TRBJ1-1, with a weak D call TRBD1 (5 bases). Between the trimmed V and J ends, which lost 1 base and 4 bases, there was a span of 13 bases. The CDR3 runs 15 residues. Written as DNA, the CDR3 is TGTGCCAGCAGTTTAGGGGACTCTAGGGTCACTGAAGCTTTCTTT. Translating it yields CASSLGDSRVTEAFF.

This clonotype was seen more than once but under ten times. The chain joins TRBV4-1 to TRBJ2-4; D is perhaps TRBD1 (7 bases). The CDR3 is made up of 17 amino acids. Germline loops: CDR1 MGHRA, CDR2 YSYEKL. V was shortened by 3 bases and J by 6 bases, with 21 bases between the two germline ends. As DNA, the CDR3 is TGCGCCAGCAGCCAGGACAGACAGGGTAGGAGGGGAAACATTCAGTACTTC. This translates into CASSQDRQGRRGNIQYF.

The chain carries TRBV20-1 and TRBJ2-1, with 13 bases identical to TRBD2. CDR1 and CDR2 from the germline V gene are DFQATT and SNEGSKA (reference sequence). This CDR3 comprises 19 residues. V gave up 0 bases and J gave up 2 bases; unmatched junction bases: 10. The CDR3 region is CSARDRTSGRRVAYNEQFF. In DNA form, the CDR3 reads TGCAGTGCTAGAGATCGGACTAGCGGGAGAAGGGTGGCCTACAATGAGCAGTTCTTC.

This clonotype showed up just a few times. The rearrangement links TRBV20-1 to TRBJ2-3, with D tentatively TRBD1 or TRBD2 (6 bases each). Per germline, CDR1 DFQATT and CDR2 SNEGSKA (reference sequence). V was shortened by 3 bases and J by 2 bases, with 15 bases between the two germline ends. This CDR3 region has 15 residues. The CDR3 loop reads CSARRGQYFTDTQYF. CDR3 nucleotides: TGCAGTGCTAGGCGGGGACAATACTTCACAGATACGCAGTATTTT.

V usage is TRBV20-1 and J usage is TRBJ1-1; D uncertain. The CDR3 runs to 12 residues. With 6 bases removed from V and 11 bases from J, the gap between germline ends came to 19 bases. Germline CDR1 DFQATT, CDR2 SNEGSKA (reference sequence). Written as DNA, the CDR3 is TGCAGTGCACCTAGTCGGGGTCGAACGGCTTTCTTT. Translating gives CSAPSRGRTAFF.

This clonotype was observed a handful of times. This chain uses TRBV25-1 with TRBJ2-1; D unclear. The CDR3 has 15 residues. Between the trimmed V and J ends, which lost 4 bases and 0 bases, there was a span of 10 bases. Germline V gene data show CDR1 as MGHDK and CDR2 as SYGVNS. The CDR3 loop reads CASSGNSFSYNEQFF. CDR3 DNA sequence: TGTGCCAGCAGTGGAAATAGCTTCTCCTACAATGAGCAGTTCTTC.

The CDR3 bases are TGTGCCAGCAGCCGCGGGGGTTCCTTTTACAATGAGCAGTTCTTC. Translation gives CASSRGGSFYNEQFF. The gene calls are TRBV12-3 or TRBV12-4 and TRBJ2-1; 7 bases agree with TRBD2. CDR3 length: 15 residues. The trim removed 6 bases at V and 4 bases at J, leaving 9 bases unmatched.

This clonotype was picked up many times. This chain uses TRBV25-1 with TRBJ2-3; no reliable D call. V shed 3 bases and J shed 2 bases, with 9 bases lying between them. Germline values: CDR1 MGHDK, CDR2 SYGVNS. The CDR3 totals 14 residues. As DNA, the CDR3 is TGTGCCAGCAGTGATCCCGGTACCACAGATACGCAGTATTTT. It translates to CASSDPGTTDTQYF.

This clonotype turned up a few times. This chain joins TRBV6-5 and TRBJ1-6; 7 bases agree with TRBD1. This CDR3 has 14 residues. CDR1 and CDR2 from the germline V gene are MNHEY and SVGAGI. Germline trimming cut 5 bases from V and 10 bases from J; bases unmatched to any gene: 8. The CDR3 coding sequence is TGTGCCAGCAGTCCCACAGGGGAGCGGTCACCCCTCCACTTT. This codes for CASSPTGERSPLHF.

This clonotype occurred a few times. The J gene is TRBJ2-5, the V gene TRBV20-1; 7 bases match TRBD1. With 6 bases clipped from V and 2 bases from J, the junction kept 9 bases outside the gene matches. The CDR3 is 14 residues long. Germline V gene lookup returns CDR1 DFQATT and CDR2 SNEGSKA (reference sequence). CDR3 sequence (DNA): TGCAGTGCCCCCACGACAGGGCTGCAAGAGACCCAGTACTTC. It encodes CSAPTTGLQETQYF.

This chain's CDR3 is CSAARTSAAYEQYF. CDR3 bases: TGCAGTGCTGCTCGGACTAGCGCTGCCTACGAGCAGTACTTC. The chain combines TRBV20-1 with TRBJ2-7, with TRBD2 matching over 9 bases. CDR3 length: 14 amino acids. Germline values: CDR1 DFQATT, CDR2 SNEGSKA (reference sequence). Losses at the gene ends were 5 bases for V and 2 bases for J; bases not matched to a gene: 7.